This entry features one T cell receptor (beta chain) sequence. Its matching antigen is unknown. Extraction and reverse transcription of RNA yielded cDNA as the sequencing template. Only in-frame clones appear in the TCRdb table, and some are missing; sequencing was by immunoSEQ multiplex PCR. The table has 150,000 to 200,000 clones, roughly 70% seen once. Germline V gives CDR1 SGHDT, CDR2 YYEEEE. With 3 bases removed from V and 0 bases from J, the gap between germline ends came to 13 bases. This CDR3 has 16 amino acids. These data are taken from a study of CD8+ T cells in alopecia areata. Findings and limits, study-wide: Tofacitinib produced a significant decrease in scalp clonality and in expanded CD8+ clones among the top 100.

Treatment reported: oral pan-JAK inhibitor, 5-10 mg twice daily. The specimen comprised CD4+ T cells sorted from blood, sampled between weeks 47 and 50, from a patient treated with tofacitinib. The V gene is TRBV5-6, the J gene TRBJ1-5; no definite D call. The sequence was collected from a human donor with alopecia areata. CDR3 bases: TGTGCCAGCAGCTCTAGACGAGGGTATAGCAATCAGCCCCAGCATTTT. The encoded protein is CASSSRRGYSNQPQHF.